This T cell receptor (beta chain) was identified during a study of early T cells in non-severe SARS-CoV-2 infection. This clonotype has a count of ten or more. TCRdb fed the 5' RACE reads into MiXCR, producing one record per CDR3 protein. The table lists fewer than 40,000 distinct CDR3 sequences, about 6% of them singletons, with approximately 4.6% in the top ten. Sequenced: whole blood. The sequence was obtained from an adult who was a healthcare worker with PCR-confirmed SARS-CoV-2 infection or an uninfected control (not recorded which).

The CDR3 sequence is CSVVSDRKYGYTF. Written as DNA, the CDR3 is TGCAGCGTTGTCTCGGACAGGAAGTATGGCTACACCTTC. The V gene is TRBV29-1, the J gene TRBJ1-2; 7 bases line up with TRBD1. Unmatched junction bases numbered 7, after V lost 4 bases and J lost 5 bases. Germline V gene sequence: CDR1 SQVTM, CDR2 ANQGSEA. The CDR3 has 13 residues.